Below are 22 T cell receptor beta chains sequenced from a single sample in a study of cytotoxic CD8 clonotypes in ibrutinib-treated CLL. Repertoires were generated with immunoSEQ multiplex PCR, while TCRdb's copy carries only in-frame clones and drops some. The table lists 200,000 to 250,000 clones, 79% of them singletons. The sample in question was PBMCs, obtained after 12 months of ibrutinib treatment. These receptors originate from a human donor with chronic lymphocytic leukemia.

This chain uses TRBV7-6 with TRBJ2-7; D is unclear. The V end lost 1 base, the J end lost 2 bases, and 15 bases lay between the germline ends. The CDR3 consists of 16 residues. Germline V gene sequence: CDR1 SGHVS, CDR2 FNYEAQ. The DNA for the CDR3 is TGTGCCAGCAGCTTAGAGGCACGGGTTGTAACCTACGAGCAGTACTTC. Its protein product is CASSLEARVVTYEQYF.

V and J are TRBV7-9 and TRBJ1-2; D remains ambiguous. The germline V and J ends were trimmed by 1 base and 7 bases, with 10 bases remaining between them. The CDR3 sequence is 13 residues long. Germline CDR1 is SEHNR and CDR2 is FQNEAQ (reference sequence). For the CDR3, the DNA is TGTGCCAGCAGCTTAGGGGCCGTCCGTGGCTACACCTTC. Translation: CASSLGAVRGYTF.

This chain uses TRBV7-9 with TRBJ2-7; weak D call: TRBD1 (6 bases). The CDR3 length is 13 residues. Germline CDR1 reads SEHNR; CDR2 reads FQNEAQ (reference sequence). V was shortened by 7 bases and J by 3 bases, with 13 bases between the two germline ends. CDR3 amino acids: CASTGGQYYEQYF. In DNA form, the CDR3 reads TGTGCCAGCACCGGTGGACAGTACTACGAGCAGTACTTC.

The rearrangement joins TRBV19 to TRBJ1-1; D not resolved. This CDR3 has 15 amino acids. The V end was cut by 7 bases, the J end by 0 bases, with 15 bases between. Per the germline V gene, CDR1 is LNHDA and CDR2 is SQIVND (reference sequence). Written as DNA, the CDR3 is TGTGCCAGTATTAGAAACGGACGGATGAACACTGAAGCTTTCTTT. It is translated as CASIRNGRMNTEAFF. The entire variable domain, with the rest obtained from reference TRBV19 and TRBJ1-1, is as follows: DGGITQSPKYLFRKEGQNVTLSCEQNLNHDAMYWYRQDPGQGLRLIYYSQIVNDFQKGDIAEGYSVSREKKESFPLTVTSAQKNPTAFYLCASIRNGRMNTEAFFGQGTRLTVV.

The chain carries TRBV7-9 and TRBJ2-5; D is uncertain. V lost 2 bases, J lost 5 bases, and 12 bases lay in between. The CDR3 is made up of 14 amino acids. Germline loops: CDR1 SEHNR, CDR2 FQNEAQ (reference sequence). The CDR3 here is CASSLFLVAETQYF. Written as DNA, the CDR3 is TGTGCCAGCAGCTTATTCTTGGTGGCGGAGACCCAGTACTTC.

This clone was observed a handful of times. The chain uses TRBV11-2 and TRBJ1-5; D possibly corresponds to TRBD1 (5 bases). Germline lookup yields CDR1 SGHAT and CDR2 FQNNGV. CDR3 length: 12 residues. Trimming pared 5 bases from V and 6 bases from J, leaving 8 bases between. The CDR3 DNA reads TGTGCCAGCAGCGAGGGGCCTCAGCCCCAGCATTTT. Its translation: CASSEGPQPQHF.

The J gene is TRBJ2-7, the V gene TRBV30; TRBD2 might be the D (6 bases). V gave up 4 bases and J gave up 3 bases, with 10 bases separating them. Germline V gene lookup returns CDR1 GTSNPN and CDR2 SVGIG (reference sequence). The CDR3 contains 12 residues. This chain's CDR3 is CAWNRGGYEQYF. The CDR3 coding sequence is TGTGCCTGGAATCGGGGAGGCTACGAGCAGTACTTC.

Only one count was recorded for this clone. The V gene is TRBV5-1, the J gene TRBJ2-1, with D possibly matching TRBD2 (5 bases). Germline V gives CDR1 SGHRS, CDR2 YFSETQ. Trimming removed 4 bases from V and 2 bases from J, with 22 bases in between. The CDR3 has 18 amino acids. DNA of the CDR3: TGCGCCAGCAGCGTGGGCCCGGCGGGCGTAACACCCTACAATGAGCAGTTCTTC. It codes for CASSVGPAGVTPYNEQFF.

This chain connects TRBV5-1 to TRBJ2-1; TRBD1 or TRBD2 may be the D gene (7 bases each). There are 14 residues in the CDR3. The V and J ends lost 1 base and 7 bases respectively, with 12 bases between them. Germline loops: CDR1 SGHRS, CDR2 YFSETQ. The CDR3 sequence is CASSLSQGGNEQFF. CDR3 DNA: TGCGCCAGCAGCTTGAGTCAGGGGGGGAATGAGCAGTTCTTC. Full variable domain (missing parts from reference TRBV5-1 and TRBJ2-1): KAGVTQTPRYLIKTRGQQVTLSCSPISGHRSVSWYQQTPGQGLQFLFEYFSETQRNKGNFPGRFSGRQFSNSRSEMNVSTLELGDSALYLCASSLSQGGNEQFFGPGTRLTVL.

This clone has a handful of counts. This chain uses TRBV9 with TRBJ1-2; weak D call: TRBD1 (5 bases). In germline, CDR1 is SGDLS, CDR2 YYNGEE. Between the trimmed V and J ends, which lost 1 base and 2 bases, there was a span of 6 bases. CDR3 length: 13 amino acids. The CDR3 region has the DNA TGTGCCAGCAGCGTACAGGGAAACTATGGCTACACCTTC. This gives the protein CASSVQGNYGYTF.

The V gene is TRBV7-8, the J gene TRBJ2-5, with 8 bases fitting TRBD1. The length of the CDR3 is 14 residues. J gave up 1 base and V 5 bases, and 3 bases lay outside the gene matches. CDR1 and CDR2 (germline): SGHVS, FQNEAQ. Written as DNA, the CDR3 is TGTGCCAGCAGCCACGGACAGGGCCAAGAGACCCAGTACTTC. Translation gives CASSHGQGQETQYF.

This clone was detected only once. The CDR3 sequence is CASSFNPILGQGNEQFF. CDR3 DNA sequence: TGTGCCAGCAGCTTCAACCCCATCCTGGGACAGGGGAATGAGCAGTTCTTC. The rearrangement joins TRBV7-3 to TRBJ2-1, with TRBD1 matching 10 bases. The V and J ends lost 3 bases and 7 bases, in that order; junction bases with no gene match: 12. The CDR3 is 17 residues long. The germline gives CDR1 SGHTA, CDR2 FQGTGA.

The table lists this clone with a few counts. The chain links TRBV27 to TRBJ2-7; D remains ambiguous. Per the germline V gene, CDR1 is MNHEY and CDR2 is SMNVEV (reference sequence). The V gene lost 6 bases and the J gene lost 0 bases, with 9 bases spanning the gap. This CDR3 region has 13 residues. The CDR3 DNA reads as TGTGCCAGCAGCTTGGGCATCTCCTACGAGCAGTACTTC. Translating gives CASSLGISYEQYF.

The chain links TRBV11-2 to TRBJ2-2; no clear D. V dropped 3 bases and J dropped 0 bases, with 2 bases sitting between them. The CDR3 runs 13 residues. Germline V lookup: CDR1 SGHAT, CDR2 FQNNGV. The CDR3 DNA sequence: TGTGCCAGCAGCTTTACGAACACCGGGGAGCTGTTTTTT. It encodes CASSFTNTGELFF.

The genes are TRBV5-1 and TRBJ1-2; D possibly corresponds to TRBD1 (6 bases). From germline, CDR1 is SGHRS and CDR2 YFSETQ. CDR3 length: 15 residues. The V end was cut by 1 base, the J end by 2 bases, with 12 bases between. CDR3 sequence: CASSLWSGANYGYTF. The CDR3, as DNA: TGCGCCAGCAGCTTGTGGTCGGGGGCCAACTATGGCTACACCTTC.

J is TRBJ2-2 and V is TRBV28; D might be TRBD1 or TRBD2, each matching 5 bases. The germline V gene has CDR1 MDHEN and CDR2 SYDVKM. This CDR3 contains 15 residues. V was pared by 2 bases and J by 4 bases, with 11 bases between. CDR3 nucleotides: TGTGCCAGCAGTTTAGGGGGAGTCGGCACCGGGGAGCTGTTTTTT. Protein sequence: CASSLGGVGTGELFF.

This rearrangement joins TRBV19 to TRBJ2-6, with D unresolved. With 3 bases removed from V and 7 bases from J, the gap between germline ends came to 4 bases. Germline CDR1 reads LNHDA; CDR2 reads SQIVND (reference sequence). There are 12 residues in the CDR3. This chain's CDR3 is CASSIGANVLTF. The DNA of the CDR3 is TGTGCCAGTAGTATTGGAGCCAACGTCCTGACTTTC.

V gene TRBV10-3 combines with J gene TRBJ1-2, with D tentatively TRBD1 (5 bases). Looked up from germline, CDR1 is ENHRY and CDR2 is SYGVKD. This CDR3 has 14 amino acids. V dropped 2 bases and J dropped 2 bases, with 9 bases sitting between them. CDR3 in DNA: TGTGCCATCAGTGAGACTTACAGGAACTATGGCTACACCTTC. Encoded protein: CAISETYRNYGYTF.

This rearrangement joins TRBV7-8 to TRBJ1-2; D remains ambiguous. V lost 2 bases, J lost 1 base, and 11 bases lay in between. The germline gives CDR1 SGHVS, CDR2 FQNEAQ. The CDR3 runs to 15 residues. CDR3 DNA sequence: TGTGCCAGCAGCTTAATAGGCGGGTATAACTATGGCTACACCTTC. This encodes CASSLIGGYNYGYTF.

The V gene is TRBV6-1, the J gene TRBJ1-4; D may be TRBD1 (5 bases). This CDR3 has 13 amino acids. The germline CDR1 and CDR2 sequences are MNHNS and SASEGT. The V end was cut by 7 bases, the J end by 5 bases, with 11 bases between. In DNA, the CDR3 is TGTGCCAGCACACCAAGACAGAATGAAAAACTGTTTTTT. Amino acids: CASTPRQNEKLFF.

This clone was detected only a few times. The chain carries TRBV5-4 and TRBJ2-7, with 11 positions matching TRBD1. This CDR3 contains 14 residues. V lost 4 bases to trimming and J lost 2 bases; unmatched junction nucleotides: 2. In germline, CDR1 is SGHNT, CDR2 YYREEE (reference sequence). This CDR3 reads CASSPGQGAYEQYF. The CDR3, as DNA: TGTGCCAGCAGCCCGGGACAGGGGGCCTACGAGCAGTACTTC.

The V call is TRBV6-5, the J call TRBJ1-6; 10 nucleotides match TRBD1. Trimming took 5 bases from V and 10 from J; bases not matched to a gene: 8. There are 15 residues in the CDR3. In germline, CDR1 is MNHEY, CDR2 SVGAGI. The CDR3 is CASSATGTGESPLHF. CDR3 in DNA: TGTGCCAGCAGTGCCACCGGGACAGGGGAGTCACCCCTCCACTTT.